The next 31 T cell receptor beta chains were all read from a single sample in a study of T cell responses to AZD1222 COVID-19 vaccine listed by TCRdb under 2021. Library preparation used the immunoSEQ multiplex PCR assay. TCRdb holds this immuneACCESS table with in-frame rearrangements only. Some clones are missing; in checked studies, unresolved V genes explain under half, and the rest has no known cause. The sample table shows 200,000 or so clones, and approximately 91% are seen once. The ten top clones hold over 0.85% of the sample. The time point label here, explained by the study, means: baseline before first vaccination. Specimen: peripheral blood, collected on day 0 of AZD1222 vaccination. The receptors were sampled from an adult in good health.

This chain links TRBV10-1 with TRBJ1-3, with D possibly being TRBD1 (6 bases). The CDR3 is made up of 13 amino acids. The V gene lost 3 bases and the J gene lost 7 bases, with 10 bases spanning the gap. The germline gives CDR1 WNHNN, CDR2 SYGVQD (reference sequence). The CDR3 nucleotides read TGCGCCAGCAGTGATACAGGGAGGAACACCATATATTTT. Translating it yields CASSDTGRNTIYF.

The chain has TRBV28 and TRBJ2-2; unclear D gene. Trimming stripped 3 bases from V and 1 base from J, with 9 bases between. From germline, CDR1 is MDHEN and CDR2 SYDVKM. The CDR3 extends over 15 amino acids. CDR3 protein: CASSFSRLNTGELFF. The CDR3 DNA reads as TGTGCCAGCAGTTTTTCACGGCTGAACACCGGGGAGCTGTTTTTT. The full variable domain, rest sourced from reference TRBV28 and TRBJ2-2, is DVKVTQSSRYLVKRTGEKVFLECVQDMDHENMFWYRQDPGLGLRLIYFSYDVKMKEKGDIPEGYSVSREKKERFSLILESASTNQTSMYLCASSFSRLNTGELFFGEGSRLTVL.

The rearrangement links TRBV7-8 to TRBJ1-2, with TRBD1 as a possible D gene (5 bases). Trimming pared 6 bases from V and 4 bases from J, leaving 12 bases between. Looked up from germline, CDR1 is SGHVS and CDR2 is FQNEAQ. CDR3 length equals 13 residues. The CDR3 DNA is TGTGCCAGCAGGGGTTGGGGCCCCTATGGCTACACCTTC. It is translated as CASRGWGPYGYTF.

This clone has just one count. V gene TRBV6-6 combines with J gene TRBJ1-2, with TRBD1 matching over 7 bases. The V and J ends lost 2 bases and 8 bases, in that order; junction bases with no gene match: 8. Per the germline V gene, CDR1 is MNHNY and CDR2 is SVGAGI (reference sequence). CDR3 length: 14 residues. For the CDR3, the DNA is TGTGCCAGCAGTTACCGGACAGGACTAGAGGGCTACACCTTC. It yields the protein CASSYRTGLEGYTF.

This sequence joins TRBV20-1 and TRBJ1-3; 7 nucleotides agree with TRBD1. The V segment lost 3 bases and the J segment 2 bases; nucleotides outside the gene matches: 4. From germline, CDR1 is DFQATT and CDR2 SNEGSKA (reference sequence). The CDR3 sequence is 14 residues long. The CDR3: CSASEGAAGNTIYF. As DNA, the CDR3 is TGCAGTGCTAGTGAGGGGGCGGCTGGAAACACCATATATTTT.

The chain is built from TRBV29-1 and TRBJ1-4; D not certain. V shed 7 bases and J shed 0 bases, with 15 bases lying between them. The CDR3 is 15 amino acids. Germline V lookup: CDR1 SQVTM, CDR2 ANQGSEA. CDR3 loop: CSALEGIATNEKLFF. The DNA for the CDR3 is TGCAGCGCCTTGGAAGGGATCGCAACTAATGAAAAACTGTTTTTT.

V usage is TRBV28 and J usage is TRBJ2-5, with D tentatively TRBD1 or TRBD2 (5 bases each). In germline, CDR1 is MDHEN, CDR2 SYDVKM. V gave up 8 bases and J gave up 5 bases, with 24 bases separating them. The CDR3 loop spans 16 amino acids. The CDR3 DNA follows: TGTGCCAGCTTTCCGGGGACCAAACCCGTCAAGGAGACCCAGTACTTC. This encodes CASFPGTKPVKETQYF.

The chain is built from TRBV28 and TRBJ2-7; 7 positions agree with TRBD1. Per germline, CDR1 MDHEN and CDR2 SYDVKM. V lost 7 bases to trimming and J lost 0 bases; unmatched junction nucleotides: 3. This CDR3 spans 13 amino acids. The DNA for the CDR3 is TGTGCCAGCACGGGGACAGCCTCCTACGAGCAGTACTTC. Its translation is CASTGTASYEQYF.

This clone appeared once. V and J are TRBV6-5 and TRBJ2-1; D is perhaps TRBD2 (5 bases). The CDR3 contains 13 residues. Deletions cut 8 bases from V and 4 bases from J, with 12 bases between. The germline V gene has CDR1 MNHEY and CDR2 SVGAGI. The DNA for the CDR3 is TGTGCCAGCGCCCAGCGGTTATACAATGAGCAGTTCTTC. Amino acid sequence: CASAQRLYNEQFF.

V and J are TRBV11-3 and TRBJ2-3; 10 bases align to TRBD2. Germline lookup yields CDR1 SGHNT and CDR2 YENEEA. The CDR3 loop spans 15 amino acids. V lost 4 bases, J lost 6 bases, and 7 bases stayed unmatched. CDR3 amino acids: CASSSLGTSADTQYF. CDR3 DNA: TGTGCCAGCAGCTCCCTGGGGACTAGCGCGGATACGCAGTATTTT.

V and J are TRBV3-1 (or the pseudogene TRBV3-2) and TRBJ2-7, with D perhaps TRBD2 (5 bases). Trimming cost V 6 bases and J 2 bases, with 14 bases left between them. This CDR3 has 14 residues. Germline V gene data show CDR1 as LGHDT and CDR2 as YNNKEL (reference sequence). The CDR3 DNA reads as TGTGCCAGCAGTCTAGCCGGGATCCCCTACGAGCAGTACTTC. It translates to CASSLAGIPYEQYF.

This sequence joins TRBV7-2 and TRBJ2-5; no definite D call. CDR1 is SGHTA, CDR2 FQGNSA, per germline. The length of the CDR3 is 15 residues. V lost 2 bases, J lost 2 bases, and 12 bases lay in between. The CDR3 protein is CASSLMGSGQETQYF. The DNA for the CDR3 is TGTGCCAGCAGCTTAATGGGGTCAGGACAAGAGACCCAGTACTTC.

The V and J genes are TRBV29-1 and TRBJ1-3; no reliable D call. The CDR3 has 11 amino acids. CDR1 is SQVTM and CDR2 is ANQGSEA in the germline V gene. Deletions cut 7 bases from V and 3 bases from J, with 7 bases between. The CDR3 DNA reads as TGCAGCGGCCGCCGTGGAAACACCATATATTTT. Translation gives CSGRRGNTIYF.

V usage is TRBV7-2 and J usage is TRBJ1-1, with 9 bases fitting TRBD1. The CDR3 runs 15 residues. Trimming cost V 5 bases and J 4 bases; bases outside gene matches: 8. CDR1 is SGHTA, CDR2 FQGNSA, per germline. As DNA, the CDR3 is TGTGCCAGCAGCAAGCAGCCGGGACAGGGCACTGAAGCTTTCTTT. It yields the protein CASSKQPGQGTEAFF.

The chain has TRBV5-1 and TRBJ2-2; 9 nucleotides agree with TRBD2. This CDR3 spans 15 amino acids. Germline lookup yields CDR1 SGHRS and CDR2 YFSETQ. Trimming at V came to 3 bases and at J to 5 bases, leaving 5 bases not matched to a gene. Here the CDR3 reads CASSSLAGETGELFF. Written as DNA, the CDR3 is TGCGCCAGCAGCTCCTTAGCGGGGGAAACCGGGGAGCTGTTTTTT.

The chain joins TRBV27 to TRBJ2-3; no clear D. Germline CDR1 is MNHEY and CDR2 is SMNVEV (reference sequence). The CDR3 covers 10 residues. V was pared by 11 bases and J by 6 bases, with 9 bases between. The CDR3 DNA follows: TGTGCCGATCTTGGGGATACGCAGTATTTT. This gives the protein CADLGDTQYF.

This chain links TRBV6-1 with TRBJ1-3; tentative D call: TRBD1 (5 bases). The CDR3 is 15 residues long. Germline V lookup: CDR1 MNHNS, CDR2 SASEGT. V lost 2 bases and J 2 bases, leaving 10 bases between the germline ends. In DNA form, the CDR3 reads TGTGCCAGCAGTGAACTCGGCAGGGCTGGAAACACCATATATTTT. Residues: CASSELGRAGNTIYF.

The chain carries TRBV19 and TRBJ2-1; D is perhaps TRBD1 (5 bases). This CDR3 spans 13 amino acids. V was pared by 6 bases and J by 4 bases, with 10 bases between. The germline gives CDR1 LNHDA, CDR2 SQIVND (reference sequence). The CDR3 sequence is CASSTTAYNEQFF. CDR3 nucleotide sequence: TGTGCCAGTAGCACGACAGCGTACAATGAGCAGTTCTTC.

As DNA, the CDR3 is TGCGCCAGCAGGGAGACTAGCGGCACAGATACGCAGTATTTT. Protein product: CASRETSGTDTQYF. The chain has TRBV10-2 and TRBJ2-3; 8 bases are shared with TRBD2. With V trimmed by 6 bases and J by 1 base, 3 bases remained unmatched. From germline, CDR1 is WSHSY and CDR2 SAAADI. The CDR3 covers 14 residues.

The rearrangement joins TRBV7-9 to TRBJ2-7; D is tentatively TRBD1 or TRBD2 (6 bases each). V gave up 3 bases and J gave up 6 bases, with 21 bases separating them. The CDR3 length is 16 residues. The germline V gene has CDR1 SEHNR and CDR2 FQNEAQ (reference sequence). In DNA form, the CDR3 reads TGTGCCAGCAGCTTTCTTACCCGGGGGCGCCTATCCGAGCAGTACTTC. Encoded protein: CASSFLTRGRLSEQYF.

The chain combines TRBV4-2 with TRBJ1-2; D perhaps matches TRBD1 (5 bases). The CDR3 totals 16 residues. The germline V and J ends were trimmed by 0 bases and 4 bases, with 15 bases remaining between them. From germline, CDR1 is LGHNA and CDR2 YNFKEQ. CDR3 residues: CASSQEDTGTAYGYTF. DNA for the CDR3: TGTGCCAGCAGCCAAGAAGACACCGGGACGGCCTATGGCTACACCTTC.

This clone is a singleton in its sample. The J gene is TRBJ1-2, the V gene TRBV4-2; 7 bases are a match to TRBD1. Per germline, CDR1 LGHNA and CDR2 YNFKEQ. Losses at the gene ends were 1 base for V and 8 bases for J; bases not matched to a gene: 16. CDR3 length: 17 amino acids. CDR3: CASSQVEGTAPSGGYTF. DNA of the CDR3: TGTGCCAGCAGCCAAGTCGAGGGGACAGCGCCTTCTGGGGGCTACACCTTC.

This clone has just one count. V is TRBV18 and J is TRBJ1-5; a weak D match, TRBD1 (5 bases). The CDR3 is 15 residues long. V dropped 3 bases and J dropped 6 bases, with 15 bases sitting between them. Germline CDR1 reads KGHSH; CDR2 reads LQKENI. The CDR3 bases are TGTGCCAGCTCACCTGGGACGTCAGGCGGTCAGCCCCAGCATTTT. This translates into CASSPGTSGGQPQHF.

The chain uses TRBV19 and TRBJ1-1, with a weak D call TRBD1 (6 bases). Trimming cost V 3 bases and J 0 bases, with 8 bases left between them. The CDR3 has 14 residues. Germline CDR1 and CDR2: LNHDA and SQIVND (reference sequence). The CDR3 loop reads CASSMDRLNTEAFF. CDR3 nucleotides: TGTGCCAGTAGTATGGACAGATTGAACACTGAAGCTTTCTTT.

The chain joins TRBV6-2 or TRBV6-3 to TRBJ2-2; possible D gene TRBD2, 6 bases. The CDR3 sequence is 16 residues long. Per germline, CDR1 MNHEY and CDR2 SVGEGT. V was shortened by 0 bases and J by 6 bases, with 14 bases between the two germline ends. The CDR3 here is CASSYSGSWGSGELFF. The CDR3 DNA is TGTGCCAGCAGTTACTCCGGGAGTTGGGGCTCCGGGGAGCTGTTTTTT.

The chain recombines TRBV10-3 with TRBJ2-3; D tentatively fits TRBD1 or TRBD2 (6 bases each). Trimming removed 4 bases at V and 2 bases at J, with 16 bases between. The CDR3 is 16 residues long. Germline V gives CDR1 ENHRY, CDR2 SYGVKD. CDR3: CAISGSPGAATDTQYF. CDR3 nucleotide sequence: TGTGCCATCAGTGGATCGCCGGGGGCGGCCACAGATACGCAGTATTTT.

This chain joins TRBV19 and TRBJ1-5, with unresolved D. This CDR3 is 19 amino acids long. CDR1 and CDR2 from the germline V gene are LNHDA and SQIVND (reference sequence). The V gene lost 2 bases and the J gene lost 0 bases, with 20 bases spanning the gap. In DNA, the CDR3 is TGTGCCAGTAGTATAAAAGGCCCCGTGGGCGCATATAGCAATCAGCCCCAGCATTTT. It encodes CASSIKGPVGAYSNQPQHF.

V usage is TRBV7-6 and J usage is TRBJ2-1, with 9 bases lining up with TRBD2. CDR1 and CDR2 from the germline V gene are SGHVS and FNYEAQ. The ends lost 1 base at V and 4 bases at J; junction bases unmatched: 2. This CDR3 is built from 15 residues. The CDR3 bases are TGTGCCAGCAGCTTAGGGACTAGCGCTTACAATGAGCAGTTCTTC. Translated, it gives CASSLGTSAYNEQFF.

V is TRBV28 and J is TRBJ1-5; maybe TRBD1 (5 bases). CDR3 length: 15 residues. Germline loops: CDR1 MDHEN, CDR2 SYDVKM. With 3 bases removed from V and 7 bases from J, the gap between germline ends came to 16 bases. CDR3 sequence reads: CASSFGGGVDQPQHF. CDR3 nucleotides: TGTGCCAGCAGTTTTGGGGGTGGGGTTGACCAGCCCCAGCATTTT.

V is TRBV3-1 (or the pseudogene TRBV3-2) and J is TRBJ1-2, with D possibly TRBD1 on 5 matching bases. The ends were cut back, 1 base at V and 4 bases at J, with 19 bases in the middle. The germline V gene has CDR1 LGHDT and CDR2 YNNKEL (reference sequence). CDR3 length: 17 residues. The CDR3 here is CASSQGRQWNSIYGYTF. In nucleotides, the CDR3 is TGTGCCAGCAGCCAAGGCAGACAGTGGAACAGCATCTATGGCTACACCTTC.

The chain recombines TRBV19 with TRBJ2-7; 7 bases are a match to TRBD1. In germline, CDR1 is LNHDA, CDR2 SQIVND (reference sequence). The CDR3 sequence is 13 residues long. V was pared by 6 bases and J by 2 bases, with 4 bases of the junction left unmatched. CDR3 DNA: TGTGCCAGTAGACCGGGACAGACCTACGAGCAGTACTTC. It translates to CASRPGQTYEQYF.